The 2 T cell receptor beta chains below were found in one sample sequenced in a study of read filtering for tumor transcriptome and immune sequencing. This library used about 400 ng RNA and molecular barcoded adaptors spanning alpha/delta and beta/gamma chains. Each CDR3 protein gets one entry after TCRdb re-called the reads with MiXCR. The sample yields 100,000 to 150,000 distinct CDR3 sequences, less than 15% seen once. Specimen: a population of CD138-negative cells sorted from bone marrow. The receptors stem from a donor aged 40 or older with multiple myeloma.

This clonotype was found many times. The rearrangement uses TRBV6-6 and TRBJ2-1; 12 nucleotides line up with TRBD2. Trimming removed 4 bases from V and 7 bases from J; junction bases left unmatched: 5. CDR1 and CDR2 from the germline V gene are MNHNY and SVGAGI (reference sequence). This CDR3 region has 15 residues. The CDR3 loop is CASSSSGRAMNEQFF. DNA of the CDR3: TGTGCCAGCAGTTCTAGCGGGAGGGCCATGAATGAGCAGTTCTTC.

The chain carries TRBV9 and TRBJ2-5; D is ambiguous. Germline V CDR1 and CDR2: SGDLS, YYNGEE. The CDR3 spans 16 residues. Trimming removed 2 bases at V and 6 bases at J, with 20 bases between. The CDR3 spells CASSVSPADNKKTQYF. The CDR3 nucleotides are TGTGCCAGCAGCGTGTCTCCCGCGGATAATAAGAAGACCCAGTACTTC. Using reference TRBV9 and TRBJ2-5 for the parts outside the CDR3, the full variable domain is DSGVTQTPKHLITATGQRVTLRCSPRSGDLSVYWYQQSLDQGLQFLIQYYNGEERAKGNILERFSAQQFPDLHSELNLSSLELGDSALYFCASSVSPADNKKTQYFGPGTRLLVL.